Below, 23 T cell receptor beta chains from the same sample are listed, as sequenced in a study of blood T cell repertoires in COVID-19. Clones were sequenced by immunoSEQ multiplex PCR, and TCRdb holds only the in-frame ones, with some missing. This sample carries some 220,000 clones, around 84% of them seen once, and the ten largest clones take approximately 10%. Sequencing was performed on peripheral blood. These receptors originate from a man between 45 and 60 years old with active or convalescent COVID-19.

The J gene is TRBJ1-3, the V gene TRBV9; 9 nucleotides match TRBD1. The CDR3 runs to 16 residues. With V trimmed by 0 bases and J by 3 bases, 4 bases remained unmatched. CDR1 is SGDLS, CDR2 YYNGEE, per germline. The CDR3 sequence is CASSVEDRGGGNTIYF. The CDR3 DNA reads TGTGCCAGCAGCGTAGAGGACAGGGGTGGTGGAAACACCATATATTTT.

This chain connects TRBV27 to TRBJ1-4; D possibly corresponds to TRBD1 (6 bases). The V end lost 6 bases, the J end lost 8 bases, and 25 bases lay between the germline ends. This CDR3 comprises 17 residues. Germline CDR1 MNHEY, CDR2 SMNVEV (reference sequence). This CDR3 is CASSYRAPTIWLEKLFF. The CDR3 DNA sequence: TGTGCCAGCAGCTACAGGGCGCCGACGATCTGGTTGGAAAAACTGTTTTTT.

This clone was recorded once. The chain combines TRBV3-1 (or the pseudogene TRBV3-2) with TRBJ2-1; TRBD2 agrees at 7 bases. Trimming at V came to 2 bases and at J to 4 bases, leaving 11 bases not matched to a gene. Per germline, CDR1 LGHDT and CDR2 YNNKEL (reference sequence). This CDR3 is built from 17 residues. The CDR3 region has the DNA TGTGCCAGCAGCCAACGAGTCGGCGGGGGTGATTACAATGAGCAGTTCTTC. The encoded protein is CASSQRVGGGDYNEQFF.

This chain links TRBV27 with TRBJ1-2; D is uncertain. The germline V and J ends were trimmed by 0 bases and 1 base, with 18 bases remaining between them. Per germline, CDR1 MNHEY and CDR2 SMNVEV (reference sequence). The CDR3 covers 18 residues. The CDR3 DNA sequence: TGTGCCAGCAGTTTATCGACCCGGAGTATTAGCGATAACTATGGCTACACCTTC. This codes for CASSLSTRSISDNYGYTF.

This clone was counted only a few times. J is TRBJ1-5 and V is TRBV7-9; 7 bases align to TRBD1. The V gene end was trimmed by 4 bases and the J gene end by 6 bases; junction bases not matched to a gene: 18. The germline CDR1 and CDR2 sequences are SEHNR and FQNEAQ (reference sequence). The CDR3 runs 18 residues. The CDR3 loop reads CASSCRTGDLLFRQPQHF. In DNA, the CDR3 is TGTGCCAGCAGCTGCAGGACAGGAGACCTCCTTTTCCGTCAGCCCCAGCATTTT.

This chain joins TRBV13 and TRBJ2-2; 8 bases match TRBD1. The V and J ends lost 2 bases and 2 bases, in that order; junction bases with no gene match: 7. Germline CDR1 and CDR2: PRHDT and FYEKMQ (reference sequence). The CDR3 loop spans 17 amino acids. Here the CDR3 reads CASSLRNQGANTGELFF. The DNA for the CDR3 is TGTGCCAGCAGCTTAAGGAATCAGGGGGCTAACACCGGGGAGCTGTTTTTT.

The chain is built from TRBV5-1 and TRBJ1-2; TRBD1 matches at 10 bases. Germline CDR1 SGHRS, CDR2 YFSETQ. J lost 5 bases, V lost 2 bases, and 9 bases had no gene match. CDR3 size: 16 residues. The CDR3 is CASSLSPDRGPYGYTF. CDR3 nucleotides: TGCGCCAGCAGCTTATCCCCCGACAGGGGGCCGTATGGCTACACCTTC.

The CDR3 nucleotides are TGTGCCAGCAAGGGGACAGGACAAAATTCACCCCTCCACTTT. Amino acid sequence: CASKGTGQNSPLHF. The chain carries TRBV6-5 and TRBJ1-6; 8 nucleotides match TRBD1. The CDR3 extends over 14 amino acids. V lost 7 bases and J lost 7; bases outside the gene matches: 6. Germline CDR1 MNHEY, CDR2 SVGAGI.

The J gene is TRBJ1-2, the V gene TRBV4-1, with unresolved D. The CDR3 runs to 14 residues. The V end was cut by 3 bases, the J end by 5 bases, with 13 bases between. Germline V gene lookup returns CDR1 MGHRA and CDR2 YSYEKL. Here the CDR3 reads CASSQSAGGYGYTF. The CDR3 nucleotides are TGCGCCAGCAGCCAGTCAGCGGGTGGGTATGGCTACACCTTC.

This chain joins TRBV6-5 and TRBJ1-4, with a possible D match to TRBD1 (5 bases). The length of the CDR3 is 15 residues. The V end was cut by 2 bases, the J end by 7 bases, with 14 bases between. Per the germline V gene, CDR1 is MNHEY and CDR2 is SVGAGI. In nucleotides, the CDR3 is TGTGCCAGCAGTTACAGGGCCAGGGAGGGTGAAAAACTGTTTTTT. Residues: CASSYRAREGEKLFF.

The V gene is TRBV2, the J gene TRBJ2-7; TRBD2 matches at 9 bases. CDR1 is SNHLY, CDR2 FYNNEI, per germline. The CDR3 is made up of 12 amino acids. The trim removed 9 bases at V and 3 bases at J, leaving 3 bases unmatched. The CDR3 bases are TGTGCCAGTAGCGGGAGAAGCTACGAGCAGTACTTC. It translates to CASSGRSYEQYF.

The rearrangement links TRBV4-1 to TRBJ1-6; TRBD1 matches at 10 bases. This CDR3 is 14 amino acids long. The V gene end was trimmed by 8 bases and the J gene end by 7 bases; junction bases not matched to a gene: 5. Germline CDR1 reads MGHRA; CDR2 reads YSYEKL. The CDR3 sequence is CASRQGQGNSPLHF. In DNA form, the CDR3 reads TGCGCCAGCCGTCAGGGACAGGGGAATTCACCCCTCCACTTT.

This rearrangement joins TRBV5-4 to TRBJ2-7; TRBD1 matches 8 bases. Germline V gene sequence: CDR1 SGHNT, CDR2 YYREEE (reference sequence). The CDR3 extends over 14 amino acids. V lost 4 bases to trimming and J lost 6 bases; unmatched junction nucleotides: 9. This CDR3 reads CASSTDRAPSEQYF. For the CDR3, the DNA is TGTGCCAGCAGCACGGACAGGGCTCCATCCGAGCAGTACTTC. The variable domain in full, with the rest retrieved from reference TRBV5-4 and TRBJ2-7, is ETGVTQSPTHLIKTRGQQVTLRCSSQSGHNTVSWYQQALGQGPQFIFQYYREEENGRGNFPPRFSGLQFPNYSSELNVNALELDDSALYLCASSTDRAPSEQYFGPGTRLTVT.

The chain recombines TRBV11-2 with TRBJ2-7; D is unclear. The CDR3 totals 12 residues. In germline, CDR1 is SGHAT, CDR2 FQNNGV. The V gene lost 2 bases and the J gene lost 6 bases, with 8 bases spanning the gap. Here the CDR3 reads CASSLLGGEQYF. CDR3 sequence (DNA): TGTGCCAGCAGCTTACTAGGCGGCGAGCAGTACTTC.

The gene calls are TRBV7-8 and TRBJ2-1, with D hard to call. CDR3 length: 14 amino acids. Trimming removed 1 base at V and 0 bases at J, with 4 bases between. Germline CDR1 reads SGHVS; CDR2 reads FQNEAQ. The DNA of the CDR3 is TGTGCCAGCAGCTTAGTCCTCTCCTACAATGAGCAGTTCTTC. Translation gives CASSLVLSYNEQFF.

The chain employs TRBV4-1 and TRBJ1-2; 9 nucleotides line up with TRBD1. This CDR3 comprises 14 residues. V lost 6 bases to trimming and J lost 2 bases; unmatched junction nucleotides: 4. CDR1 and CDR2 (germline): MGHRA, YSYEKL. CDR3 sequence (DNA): TGCGCCAGCAGTCCGACAGGGGGGAACTATGGCTACACCTTC. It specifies CASSPTGGNYGYTF.

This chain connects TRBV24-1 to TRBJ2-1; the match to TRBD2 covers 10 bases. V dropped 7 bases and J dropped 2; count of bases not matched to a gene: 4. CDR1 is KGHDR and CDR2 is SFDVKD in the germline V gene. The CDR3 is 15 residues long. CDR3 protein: CATRAAGGTYNEQFF. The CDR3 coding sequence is TGTGCCACCAGAGCAGCGGGAGGGACCTACAATGAGCAGTTCTTC.

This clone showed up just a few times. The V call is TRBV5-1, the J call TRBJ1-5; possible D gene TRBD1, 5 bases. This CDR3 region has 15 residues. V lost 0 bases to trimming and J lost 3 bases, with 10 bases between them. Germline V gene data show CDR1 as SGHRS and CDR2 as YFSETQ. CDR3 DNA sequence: TGCGCCAGCAGCTTGGGACCAGGGTCCAATCAGCCCCAGCATTTT. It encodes CASSLGPGSNQPQHF.

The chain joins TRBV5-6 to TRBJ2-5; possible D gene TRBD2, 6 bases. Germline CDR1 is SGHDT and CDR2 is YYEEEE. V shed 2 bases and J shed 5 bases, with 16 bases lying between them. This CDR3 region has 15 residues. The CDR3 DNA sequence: TGTGCCAGCAGCTTAAGGACCGGGGGTCAGGAGACCCAGTACTTC. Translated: CASSLRTGGQETQYF.

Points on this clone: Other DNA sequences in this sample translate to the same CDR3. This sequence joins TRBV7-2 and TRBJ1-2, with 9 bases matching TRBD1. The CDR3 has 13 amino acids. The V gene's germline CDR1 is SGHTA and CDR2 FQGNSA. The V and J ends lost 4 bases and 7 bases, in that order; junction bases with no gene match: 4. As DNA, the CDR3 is TGTGCCAGCAGCTCCCGACAGGGGGGTGGCTACACCTTC. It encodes CASSSRQGGGYTF.

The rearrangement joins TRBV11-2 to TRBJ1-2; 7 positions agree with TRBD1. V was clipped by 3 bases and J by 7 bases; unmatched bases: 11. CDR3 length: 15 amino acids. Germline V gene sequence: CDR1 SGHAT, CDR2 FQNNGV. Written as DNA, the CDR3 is TGTGCCAGCAGCTTGAGCGCGGTGAGGGGGCTTGGCTACACCTTC. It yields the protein CASSLSAVRGLGYTF.

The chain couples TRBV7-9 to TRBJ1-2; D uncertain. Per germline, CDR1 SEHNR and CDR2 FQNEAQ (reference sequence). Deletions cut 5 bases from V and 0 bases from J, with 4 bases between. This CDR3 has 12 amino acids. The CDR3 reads CASSLTNYGYTF. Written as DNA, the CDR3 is TGTGCCAGCAGCCTTACTAACTATGGCTACACCTTC.

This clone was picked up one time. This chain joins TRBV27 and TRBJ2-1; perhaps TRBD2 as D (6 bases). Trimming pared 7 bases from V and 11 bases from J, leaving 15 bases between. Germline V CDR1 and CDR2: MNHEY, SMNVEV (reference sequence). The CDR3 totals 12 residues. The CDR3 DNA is TGTGCCAGCATCCTTTTAGCGGCGAAGCAGTTCTTC. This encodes CASILLAAKQFF.